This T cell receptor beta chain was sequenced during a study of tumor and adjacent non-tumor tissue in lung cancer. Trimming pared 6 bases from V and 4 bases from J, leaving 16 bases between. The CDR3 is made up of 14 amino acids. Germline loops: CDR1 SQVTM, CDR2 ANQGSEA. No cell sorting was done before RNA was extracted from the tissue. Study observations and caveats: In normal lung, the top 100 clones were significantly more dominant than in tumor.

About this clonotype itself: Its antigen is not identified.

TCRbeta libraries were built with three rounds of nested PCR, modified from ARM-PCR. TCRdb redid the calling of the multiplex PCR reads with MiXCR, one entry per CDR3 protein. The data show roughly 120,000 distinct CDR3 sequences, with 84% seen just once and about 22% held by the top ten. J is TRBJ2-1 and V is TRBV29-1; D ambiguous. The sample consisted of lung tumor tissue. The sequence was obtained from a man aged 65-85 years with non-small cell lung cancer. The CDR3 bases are TGCAGCGTCCTCCAACACGACCCTTACAATGAGCAGTTCTTC. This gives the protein CSVLQHDPYNEQFF.